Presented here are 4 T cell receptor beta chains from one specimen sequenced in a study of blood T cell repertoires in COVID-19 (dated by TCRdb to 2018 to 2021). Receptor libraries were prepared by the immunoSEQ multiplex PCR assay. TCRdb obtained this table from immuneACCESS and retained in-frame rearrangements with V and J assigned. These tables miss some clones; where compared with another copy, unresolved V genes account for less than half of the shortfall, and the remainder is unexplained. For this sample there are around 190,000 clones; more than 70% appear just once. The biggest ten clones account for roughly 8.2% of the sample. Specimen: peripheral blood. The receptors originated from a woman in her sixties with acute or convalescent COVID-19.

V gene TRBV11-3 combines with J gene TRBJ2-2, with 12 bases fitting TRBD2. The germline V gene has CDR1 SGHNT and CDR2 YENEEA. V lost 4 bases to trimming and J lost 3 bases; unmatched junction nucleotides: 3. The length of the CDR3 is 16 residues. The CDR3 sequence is CASSSSGRADTGELFF. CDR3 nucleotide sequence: TGTGCCAGCAGCTCTAGCGGGAGGGCGGACACCGGGGAGCTGTTTTTT.

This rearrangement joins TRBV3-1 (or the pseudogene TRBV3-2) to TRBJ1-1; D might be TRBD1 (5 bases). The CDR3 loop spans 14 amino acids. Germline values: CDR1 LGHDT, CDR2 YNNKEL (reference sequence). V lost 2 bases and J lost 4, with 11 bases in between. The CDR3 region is CASSQFGGGTEAFF. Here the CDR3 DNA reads TGTGCCAGCAGCCAATTTGGGGGAGGCACTGAAGCTTTCTTT.

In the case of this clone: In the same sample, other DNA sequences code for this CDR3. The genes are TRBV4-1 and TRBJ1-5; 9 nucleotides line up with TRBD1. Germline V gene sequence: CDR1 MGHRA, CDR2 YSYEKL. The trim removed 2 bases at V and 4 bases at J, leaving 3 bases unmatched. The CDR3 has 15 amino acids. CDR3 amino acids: CASSQPGQGNQPQHF. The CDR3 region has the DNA TGCGCCAGCAGCCAACCGGGACAGGGTAATCAGCCCCAGCATTTT.

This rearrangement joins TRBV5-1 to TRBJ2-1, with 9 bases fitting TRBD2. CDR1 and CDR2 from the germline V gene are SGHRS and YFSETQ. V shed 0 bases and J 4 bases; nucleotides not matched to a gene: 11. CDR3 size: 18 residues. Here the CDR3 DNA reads TGCGCCAGCAGCTTGGTCATACCGGGACTAGCTGATTACAATGAGCAGTTCTTC. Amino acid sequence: CASSLVIPGLADYNEQFF.